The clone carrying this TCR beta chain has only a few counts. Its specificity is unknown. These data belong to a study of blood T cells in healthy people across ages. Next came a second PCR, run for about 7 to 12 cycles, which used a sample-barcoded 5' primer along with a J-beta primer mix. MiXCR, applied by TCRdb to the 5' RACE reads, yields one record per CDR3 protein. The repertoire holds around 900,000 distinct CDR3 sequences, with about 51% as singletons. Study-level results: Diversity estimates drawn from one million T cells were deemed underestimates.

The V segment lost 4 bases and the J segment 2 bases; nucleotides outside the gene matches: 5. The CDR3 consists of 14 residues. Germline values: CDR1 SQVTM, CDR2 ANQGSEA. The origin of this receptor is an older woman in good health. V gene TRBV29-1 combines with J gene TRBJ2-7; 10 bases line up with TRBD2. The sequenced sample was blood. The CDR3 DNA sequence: TGCAGCGTTGGAGCGGGAGGGCCTACCTACGAGCAGTACTTC. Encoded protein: CSVGAGGPTYEQYF.